This T cell receptor (beta chain) was captured in a study of blood T cell repertoires in COVID-19. The overall study: COVID-19 samples from acute and convalescent phases originated in the United States, Italy and Spain. In each case, the material was cDNA or gDNA derived from T cells, B-cell-depleted T cells, or PBMCs.

Libraries were prepared by immunoSEQ multiplex PCR; TCRdb keeps only in-frame clonotypes and omits some of them. The sample shows about 200,000 clones, about nine tenths of them seen only once. The trim removed 8 bases at V and 3 bases at J, leaving 8 bases unmatched. Germline CDR1 MNHEY, CDR2 SMNVEV (reference sequence). The CDR3 runs to 14 residues. The chain couples TRBV27 to TRBJ1-2; 8 bases match TRBD1. The source is a man between 40 and 49 years old with acute or convalescent COVID-19. The sequencing input was peripheral blood. This CDR3 is CASGSGGAYYGYTF. The CDR3 DNA follows: TGTGCCAGCGGGTCAGGGGGCGCCTACTATGGCTACACCTTC.